This entry lists 19 T cell receptor beta chains sequenced from one sample in a study of Ad26.COV2.S vaccination and SARS-CoV-2 variants. Treatment here: roughly 18 received Ad26.COV2.S at low or high dose, single or two shots; 5 received placebo; per-sample allocation not given. Material that was analyzed had been drawn on day 63 after the first vaccine or placebo injection. Measured with immunoSEQ multiplex PCR; TCRdb has only the in-frame clones, and not every one. This repertoire shows around 400,000 clones, around 89% found once; its top ten account for 1.5% to 2%. The sequenced sample was peripheral blood, obtained in a trial of Ad26.COV2.S vaccine versus placebo. All receptors derive from a person between 18 and 59 years old who received the Ad26.COV2.S COVID-19 vaccine or a placebo.

The chain has TRBV7-8 and TRBJ2-5; TRBD1 might be the D (5 bases). The CDR3 contains 12 residues. Germline V gene lookup returns CDR1 SGHVS and CDR2 FQNEAQ. Trimming removed 2 bases from V and 4 bases from J, with 5 bases in between. The CDR3 region is CASSLQGETQYF. As DNA, the CDR3 is TGTGCCAGCAGCTTACAGGGAGAGACCCAGTACTTC.

The DNA of the CDR3 is TGCAGCGTGGGGGGCAGGGGGCACTGGAATGAGCAGTTCTTC. Protein product: CSVGGRGHWNEQFF. The rearrangement uses TRBV29-1 and TRBJ2-1; 8 bases map to TRBD1. CDR1 is SQVTM and CDR2 is ANQGSEA in the germline V gene. This CDR3 comprises 14 residues. The V segment lost 6 bases and the J segment 7 bases; nucleotides outside the gene matches: 11.

Details on this clone: The sample contains more than one DNA sequence encoding this CDR3. The V gene is TRBV11-3, the J gene TRBJ1-1; D is perhaps TRBD1 (6 bases). The CDR3 is made up of 13 amino acids. V dropped 2 bases and J dropped 3 bases, with 7 bases sitting between them. CDR1 is SGHNT, CDR2 YENEEA, per germline. CDR3 nucleotide sequence: TGTGCCAGCAGCTTAAACAGGGACACTGAAGCTTTCTTT. Amino acid sequence: CASSLNRDTEAFF. Variable domain in full (rest from reference TRBV11-3 and TRBJ1-1): EAGVVQSPRYKIIEKKQPVAFWCNPISGHNTLYWYLQNLGQGPELLIRYENEEAVDDSQLPKDRFSAERLKGVDSTLKIQPAELGDSAVYLCASSLNRDTEAFFGQGTRLTVV.

This chain uses TRBV11-1 with TRBJ2-5; possible D gene TRBD2, 6 bases. This CDR3 is built from 13 residues. Germline CDR1 SGHAT, CDR2 FQDESV (reference sequence). The germline V and J ends were trimmed by 7 bases and 4 bases, with 13 bases remaining between them. CDR3 sequence reads: CASTSGTSETQYF. The CDR3 region has the DNA TGTGCCAGCACCTCAGGGACTTCAGAGACCCAGTACTTC.

This clone was seen once. The chain is built from TRBV4-1 and TRBJ2-5; a possible D gene is TRBD2 (5 bases). This CDR3 is built from 15 residues. Germline V lookup: CDR1 MGHRA, CDR2 YSYEKL. Trimming took off 2 bases at V and 5 bases at J, with 15 bases between the two ends. The CDR3 region is CASSQYHRETETQYF. The DNA for the CDR3 is TGCGCCAGCAGCCAATATCATAGGGAGACGGAGACCCAGTACTTC.

V and J are TRBV2 and TRBJ2-4, with 7 bases that match TRBD2. The CDR3 extends over 13 amino acids. Looked up from germline, CDR1 is SNHLY and CDR2 is FYNNEI. V shed 6 bases and J 6 bases; nucleotides not matched to a gene: 5. The CDR3 coding sequence is TGTGCCAGCAGAGGGGCTAGCGGAAACATTCAGTACTTC. It yields the protein CASRGASGNIQYF.

A remark on this clone: This sample also contains other DNA sequences that code for the same CDR3. The V and J genes are TRBV5-1 and TRBJ2-2; D ambiguous. Trimming left V 0 bases short and J 2 bases short, with 8 bases between. The CDR3 runs to 15 residues. Germline CDR1 is SGHRS and CDR2 is YFSETQ. The CDR3 sequence: CASSLDQVNTGELFF. In DNA form, the CDR3 reads TGCGCCAGCAGCTTGGATCAGGTTAACACCGGGGAGCTGTTTTTT.

The chain uses TRBV7-3 and TRBJ2-1, with 7 bases that match TRBD2. Trimming took 2 bases from V and 6 from J; bases not matched to a gene: 4. The germline V gene encodes CDR1 SGHTA and CDR2 FQGTGA. The CDR3 is 14 amino acids. The CDR3 DNA sequence: TGTGCCAGCAGCTTACTAGGCGGGAGCAATGAGCAGTTCTTC. Residues: CASSLLGGSNEQFF. The full variable domain, completed using reference TRBV7-3 and TRBJ2-1, is GAGVSQTPSNKVTEKGKYVELRCDPISGHTALYWYRQSLGQGPEFLIYFQGTGAADDSGLPNDRFFAVRPEGSVSTLKIQRTERGDSAVYLCASSLLGGSNEQFFGPGTRLTVL.

The J gene is TRBJ2-7, the V gene TRBV3-1 (or the pseudogene TRBV3-2); perhaps TRBD2 as D (5 bases). Deletions cut 2 bases from V and 7 bases from J, with 15 bases between. CDR3 length: 14 residues. Germline values: CDR1 LGHDT, CDR2 YNNKEL (reference sequence). The CDR3 nucleotides read TGTGCCAGCAGCCAAATAGGTCTCCGGGAAGAGCAGTACTTC. This translates into CASSQIGLREEQYF.

The gene calls are TRBV6-4 and TRBJ2-1; 7 bases map to TRBD1. The germline V gene has CDR1 MRHNA and CDR2 SNTAGT. The CDR3 is 15 amino acids. Trimming removed 3 bases from V and 4 bases from J; junction bases left unmatched: 6. CDR3 bases: TGTGCCAGCAGTGAGTCTGGGACAGTTTACAATGAGCAGTTCTTC. Translated: CASSESGTVYNEQFF.

The CDR3 loop is CAIRGKGPDEKLFF. The CDR3 region has the DNA TGTGCCATCCGGGGTAAGGGGCCCGATGAAAAACTGTTTTTT. The chain combines TRBV10-3 with TRBJ1-4, with D perhaps TRBD1 (5 bases). The V and J ends lost 8 bases and 6 bases respectively, with 16 bases between them. The CDR3 is 14 residues long. CDR1 and CDR2 (germline): ENHRY, SYGVKD.

The chain carries TRBV4-3 and TRBJ1-5; TRBD1 aligns across 9 bases. Germline CDR1 and CDR2: LGHNA and YSLEER. The CDR3 covers 17 residues. With 3 bases clipped from V and 7 bases from J, the junction kept 13 bases outside the gene matches. Written as DNA, the CDR3 is TGCGCCAGCAGCCAGCACTCCCCGGGACAGGGCGGACAGCCCCAGCATTTT. This encodes CASSQHSPGQGGQPQHF.

The chain joins TRBV6-1 to TRBJ2-1; D gene uncertain. CDR1 and CDR2 from the germline V gene are MNHNS and SASEGT. CDR3 length: 13 amino acids. V was trimmed by 1 base and J by 12 bases, leaving 13 bases between them. CDR3 nucleotides: TGTGCCAGCAGTGAAGTCCAGTTACCAAGGCAGTTCTTC. This gives the protein CASSEVQLPRQFF.

The V and J genes are TRBV9 and TRBJ2-5, with 9 bases identical to TRBD1. The CDR3 consists of 15 residues. Trimming removed 4 bases from V and 2 bases from J; junction bases left unmatched: 6. CDR1 and CDR2 from the germline V gene are SGDLS and YYNGEE. The CDR3 DNA reads as TGTGCCAGCAGCACAGGGACAGGGCTACAAGAGACCCAGTACTTC. This encodes CASSTGTGLQETQYF.

The chain employs TRBV28 and TRBJ2-5, with TRBD2 as a possible D gene (5 bases). Germline lookup yields CDR1 MDHEN and CDR2 SYDVKM. Trimming stripped 3 bases from V and 5 bases from J, with 13 bases between. The CDR3 totals 14 residues. The CDR3 nucleotides are TGTGCCAGCAGTTTTCAGCGGCCGAGGGAGACCCAGTACTTC. Its translation is CASSFQRPRETQYF.

This chain connects TRBV2 to TRBJ2-7; tentatively, D is TRBD2 (5 bases). CDR1 is SNHLY, CDR2 FYNNEI, per germline. The CDR3 has 12 residues. Trimming pared 5 bases from V and 6 bases from J, leaving 11 bases between. CDR3 residues: CASSRAGVEQYF. CDR3 sequence (DNA): TGTGCCAGCAGTAGGGCCGGGGTCGAGCAGTACTTC.

This rearrangement joins TRBV29-1 to TRBJ2-7; 13 bases align to TRBD2. The germline gives CDR1 SQVTM, CDR2 ANQGSEA. The V gene end was trimmed by 6 bases and the J gene end by 2 bases; junction bases not matched to a gene: 4. This CDR3 has 14 amino acids. CDR3 bases: TGCAGCGTCGGACTAGCGGGAGACCCCTACGAGCAGTACTTC. Protein sequence: CSVGLAGDPYEQYF.

This clone appeared once. This chain connects TRBV10-3 to TRBJ2-7, with D perhaps TRBD1 (6 bases). V was shortened by 0 bases and J by 0 bases, with 9 bases between the two germline ends. From germline, CDR1 is ENHRY and CDR2 SYGVKD. The CDR3 is 15 residues long. The CDR3 bases are TGTGCCATCAGTGAGTCCAGGGGCCGCTCCTACGAGCAGTACTTC. It specifies CAISESRGRSYEQYF.

This clone was seen only once. V and J are TRBV30 and TRBJ1-5, with a possible D match to TRBD1 (5 bases). The V gene lost 0 bases and the J gene lost 0 bases, with 18 bases spanning the gap. The CDR3 sequence is 18 residues long. Germline-derived CDR1 and CDR2 are GTSNPN and SVGIG (reference sequence). The CDR3 protein is CAWSVGVEGRGSNQPQHF. The CDR3 bases are TGTGCCTGGAGTGTGGGGGTCGAGGGGCGCGGTAGCAATCAGCCCCAGCATTTT.